The 8 T cell receptor beta chains reported below all come from one sample, sequenced in a study of blood T cell repertoires in COVID-19. TCRdb's copy holds only in-frame clones and misses some; the assay was immunoSEQ multiplex PCR. This table holds 310,000 or so clones, approximately 88% found once. Material for sequencing was peripheral blood. The receptors here all came from a woman aged 45 to 65 with active or convalescent COVID-19.

The chain combines TRBV7-2 with TRBJ2-3; TRBD2 might be the D (7 bases). V was pared by 4 bases and J by 2 bases, with 19 bases between. The CDR3 has 17 residues. Germline V CDR1 and CDR2: SGHTA, FQGNSA. The DNA of the CDR3 is TGTGCCAGCAGCTCGCCCAAGGGGGGGGGCCTCACAGATACGCAGTATTTT. Its translation: CASSSPKGGGLTDTQYF.

The V gene is TRBV7-8, the J gene TRBJ2-1, with unresolved D. This CDR3 has 12 amino acids. Trimming left V 1 base short and J 7 bases short, with 5 bases between. In germline, CDR1 is SGHVS, CDR2 FQNEAQ. CDR3 sequence: CASSLVANEQFF. The CDR3 DNA follows: TGTGCCAGCAGCTTAGTGGCAAATGAGCAGTTCTTC.

CDR3 protein: CASSQSWQSTGELFF. The CDR3 nucleotides are TGCGCCAGCAGTCAATCGTGGCAGTCCACCGGGGAGCTGTTTTTT. The chain uses TRBV23-1 and TRBJ2-2; D ambiguous. TRBV23-1 is an ORF, and what it does is uncertain. CDR3 length: 15 residues. The V end lost 0 bases, the J end lost 4 bases, and 9 bases lay between the germline ends.

The chain uses TRBV5-4 and TRBJ1-3; TRBD1 matches at 7 bases. Germline V CDR1 and CDR2: SGHNT, YYREEE (reference sequence). The CDR3 is 16 residues long. Unmatched junction bases numbered 14, after V lost 9 bases and J lost 2 bases. Here the CDR3 reads CATRNLGTAPGNTIYF. The CDR3 region has the DNA TGTGCCACCAGAAACCTCGGGACAGCGCCTGGAAACACCATATATTTT.

The chain employs TRBV30 and TRBJ2-7, with TRBD2 matching over 8 bases. The CDR3 length is 14 residues. Germline V gene lookup returns CDR1 GTSNPN and CDR2 SVGIG (reference sequence). Trimming took 4 bases from V and 3 from J; bases not matched to a gene: 8. In nucleotides, the CDR3 is TGTGCCTGGACCCAGGGGACTAGTCGCTACGAGCAGTACTTC. Translating gives CAWTQGTSRYEQYF.

This clone was found once. This chain uses TRBV3-1 (or the pseudogene TRBV3-2) with TRBJ2-2, with TRBD2 as a possible D gene (5 bases). The V gene's germline CDR1 is LGHDT and CDR2 YNNKEL (reference sequence). The V and J ends lost 1 base and 6 bases respectively, with 18 bases between them. The CDR3 is made up of 17 amino acids. CDR3 in DNA: TGTGCCAGCAGCCAAGTAGTGCTTCTTGGGAGATCCGGGGAGCTGTTTTTT. Encoded protein: CASSQVVLLGRSGELFF.

This clone was counted only a few times. The chain has TRBV10-3 and TRBJ2-7; no clear D. Between the trimmed V and J ends, which lost 4 bases and 5 bases, there was a span of 6 bases. CDR3 length equals 11 residues. Per germline, CDR1 ENHRY and CDR2 SYGVKD. CDR3 in DNA: TGTGCCATCAGTGTTCAGAACGAGCAGTACTTC. Translated, it gives CAISVQNEQYF.

The rearrangement uses TRBV28 and TRBJ1-3; possible D gene TRBD1, 5 bases. V was trimmed by 5 bases and J by 4 bases, leaving 15 bases between them. CDR1 is MDHEN and CDR2 is SYDVKM in the germline V gene. The CDR3 is 15 residues long. CDR3: CASSPGYPMGNTIYF. CDR3 sequence (DNA): TGTGCCAGCAGTCCAGGGTACCCAATGGGAAACACCATATATTTT.